One and the same sample provided the 13 T cell receptor beta chains below, sequenced in a study of T cell changes during pregnancy in multiple sclerosis. Assay used: immunoSEQ multiplex PCR; TCRdb lists only in-frame clones, some missing. The sample records around 80,000 clones, about 95% being singletons. Here the sequenced sample was peripheral blood, taken in the second trimester of pregnancy. The receptor source for this set is a female donor with multiple sclerosis, enrolled in a pregnancy study.

CDR3 in DNA: TGTGCCAGCAGGGGGCGGGACAGCTACGAGCAGTACTTC. Its translation is CASRGRDSYEQYF. The V gene is TRBV25-1, the J gene TRBJ2-7; TRBD1 is a possible D gene (7 bases). This CDR3 contains 13 residues. Looked up from germline, CDR1 is MGHDK and CDR2 is SYGVNS. Trimming removed 6 bases from V and 3 bases from J, with 12 bases in between.

The chain couples TRBV29-1 to TRBJ1-1; 11 nucleotides line up with TRBD1. V shed 7 bases, J shed 3 bases, and the junction held 7 bases outside the gene matches. Germline V gene data show CDR1 as SQVTM and CDR2 as ANQGSEA. The CDR3 has 14 amino acids. CDR3: CSAHGQGADTEAFF. Here the CDR3 DNA reads TGCAGCGCTCACGGACAGGGGGCAGACACTGAAGCTTTCTTT. The full variable domain, its missing parts supplied by reference TRBV29-1 and TRBJ1-1, is SAVISQKPSRDICQRGTSLTIQCQVDSQVTMMFWYRQQPGQSLTLIATANQGSEATYESGFVIDKFPISRPNLTFSTLTVSNMSPEDSSIYLCSAHGQGADTEAFFGQGTRLTVV.

The CDR3 DNA sequence: TGTGCCAGCATCACTAGCGGGAGGGTAACCGGGGAGCTGTTTTTT. Protein product: CASITSGRVTGELFF. The chain couples TRBV28 to TRBJ2-2, with TRBD2 matching 13 bases. CDR1 is MDHEN and CDR2 is SYDVKM in the germline V gene. The CDR3 extends over 15 amino acids. Trimming cost V 7 bases and J 5 bases; bases outside gene matches: 4.

The chain combines TRBV6-4 with TRBJ2-7, with 8 nucleotides matching TRBD2. V lost 7 bases, J lost 4 bases, and 12 bases stayed unmatched. Germline-derived CDR1 and CDR2 are MRHNA and SNTAGT. This CDR3 is built from 15 residues. CDR3 nucleotides: TGTGCCAGCATAAAGGAACGGGAGGGATTGTACGAGCAGTACTTC. It specifies CASIKEREGLYEQYF.

The chain links TRBV18 to TRBJ1-5; TRBD1 matches at 9 bases. Trimming removed 5 bases from V and 7 bases from J; junction bases left unmatched: 3. The V gene's germline CDR1 is KGHSH and CDR2 LQKENI. This CDR3 contains 13 residues. CDR3 DNA: TGTGCCAGCTCATCCGACAGGGGGCAGCCCCAGCATTTT. This codes for CASSSDRGQPQHF.

This sequence joins TRBV19 and TRBJ1-3, with 7 bases that match TRBD1. V trimming: 8 bases; J trimming: 3 bases; junction bases outside the gene matches: 7. The CDR3 runs to 14 residues. CDR1 and CDR2 (germline): LNHDA, SQIVND (reference sequence). CDR3 nucleotides: TGTGCCAGTGCCCACAGGGGCGATGGAAACACCATATATTTT. It codes for CASAHRGDGNTIYF.

The V gene is TRBV4-1, the J gene TRBJ2-1, with 11 bases lining up with TRBD2. Trimming cost V 4 bases and J 6 bases; bases outside gene matches: 5. Per the germline V gene, CDR1 is MGHRA and CDR2 is YSYEKL. The CDR3 runs to 15 residues. CDR3 amino acids: CASSPVSGRANEQFF. The CDR3 region has the DNA TGCGCCAGCAGCCCGGTTAGCGGGAGGGCCAATGAGCAGTTCTTC.

The DNA of the CDR3 is TGCGCCAGCAGCTTGGAGGGAGGGATCTTCTACGAGCAGTACTTC. As protein: CASSLEGGIFYEQYF. The V call is TRBV5-1, the J call TRBJ2-7; TRBD2 agrees at 7 bases. The CDR3 covers 15 residues. Germline CDR1 SGHRS, CDR2 YFSETQ. The ends lost 0 bases at V and 3 bases at J; junction bases unmatched: 6.

The V gene is TRBV19, the J gene TRBJ2-7; TRBD1 matches at 8 bases. The CDR3 loop spans 13 amino acids. The junction had 2 bases not matched to a gene; V was cut back by 3 bases and J by 4 bases. The germline V gene has CDR1 LNHDA and CDR2 SQIVND (reference sequence). The CDR3 DNA reads TGTGCCAGTAGTATCGGACAGGGTTACGAGCAGTACTTC. Translating it yields CASSIGQGYEQYF. Full variable domain (remainder filled in from reference TRBV19 and TRBJ2-7): DGGITQSPKYLFRKEGQNVTLSCEQNLNHDAMYWYRQDPGQGLRLIYYSQIVNDFQKGDIAEGYSVSREKKESFPLTVTSAQKNPTAFYLCASSIGQGYEQYFGPGTRLTVT.

The V call is TRBV19, the J call TRBJ1-2; 8 bases match TRBD1. In germline, CDR1 is LNHDA, CDR2 SQIVND (reference sequence). The junction had 8 bases not matched to a gene; V was cut back by 10 bases and J by 7 bases. There are 12 residues in the CDR3. The CDR3 loop is CAIGQGFSGYTF. CDR3 DNA: TGTGCCATAGGACAGGGTTTCTCTGGCTACACCTTC. Together with reference TRBV19 and TRBJ1-2, the CDR3 gives the full variable domain: DGGITQSPKYLFRKEGQNVTLSCEQNLNHDAMYWYRQDPGQGLRLIYYSQIVNDFQKGDIAEGYSVSREKKESFPLTVTSAQKNPTAFYLCAIGQGFSGYTFGSGTRLTVV.

The chain links TRBV11-2 to TRBJ2-7; TRBD1 aligns across 8 bases. CDR3 size: 19 residues. CDR1 and CDR2 (germline): SGHAT, FQNNGV. The ends lost 8 bases at V and 5 bases at J; junction bases unmatched: 26. The CDR3: CASFVRATGGTLRAHEQYF. DNA of the CDR3: TGTGCCAGCTTCGTCAGGGCTACAGGGGGGACATTGAGGGCTCACGAGCAGTACTTC.

The V call is TRBV4-1, the J call TRBJ1-1, with 7 nucleotides matching TRBD1. Trimming removed 9 bases from V and 3 bases from J; junction bases left unmatched: 10. Germline V gives CDR1 MGHRA, CDR2 YSYEKL. The length of the CDR3 is 14 residues. The CDR3 protein is CASRSPGGYTEAFF. The CDR3 nucleotides are TGCGCCAGTCGATCCCCAGGGGGGTACACTGAAGCTTTCTTT.

The rearrangement uses TRBV25-1 and TRBJ1-1, with D hard to call. Germline CDR1 reads MGHDK; CDR2 reads SYGVNS. With 6 bases removed from V and 4 bases from J, the gap between germline ends came to 12 bases. The CDR3 runs to 13 residues. The CDR3 nucleotides are TGTGCCAGCAGCCCGAGCCCGGGCACTGAAGCTTTCTTT. Its translation: CASSPSPGTEAFF. The full variable domain, in which reference TRBV25-1 and TRBJ1-1 provide the parts outside the CDR3, is EADIYQTPRYLVIGTGKKITLECSQTMGHDKMYWYQQDPGMELHLIHYSYGVNSTEKGDLSSESTVSRIRTEHFPLTLESARPSHTSQYLCASSPSPGTEAFFGQGTRLTVV.